This T cell receptor (beta chain) was recovered during a study of identical twins. Regarding this clonotype: What it recognizes is unknown.

The germline V gene encodes CDR1 SGDLS and CDR2 YYNGEE. CDR3 length: 15 residues. The V segment lost 0 bases and the J segment 9 bases; nucleotides outside the gene matches: 4. Each donor (without exception) was a healthy Caucasian. TCRdb re-called the 5' RACE reads with MiXCR, one entry per CDR3 protein. Found here are approximately 220,000 distinct CDR3 sequences, 7.5% of them singletons; the top ten hold 1.9%. Study-wide points: The authors noted that invariant MAIT and iNKT cells could partly confound zero-insertion analyses.

This sample also belongs to another study, concerning yellow fever vaccine responses in identical twins.

The receptor was isolated from a woman between 18 and 30 years old in good health. This sequence joins TRBV9 and TRBJ2-4; TRBD1 matches 12 bases. The sequenced sample consisted of memory (CD45RO+) T cells sorted from blood. This CDR3 is CASSVGVGQGAIQYF. DNA of the CDR3: TGTGCCAGCAGCGTAGGTGTGGGACAGGGGGCCATTCAGTACTTC.